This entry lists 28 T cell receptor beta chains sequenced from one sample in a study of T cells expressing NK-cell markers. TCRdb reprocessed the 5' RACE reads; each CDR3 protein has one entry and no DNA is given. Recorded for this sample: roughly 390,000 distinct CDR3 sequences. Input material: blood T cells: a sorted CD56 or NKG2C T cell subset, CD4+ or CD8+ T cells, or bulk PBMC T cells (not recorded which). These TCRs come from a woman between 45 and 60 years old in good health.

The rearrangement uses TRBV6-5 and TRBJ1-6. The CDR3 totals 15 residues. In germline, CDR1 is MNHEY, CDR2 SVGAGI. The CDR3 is CASSYSSGYNSPLHF.

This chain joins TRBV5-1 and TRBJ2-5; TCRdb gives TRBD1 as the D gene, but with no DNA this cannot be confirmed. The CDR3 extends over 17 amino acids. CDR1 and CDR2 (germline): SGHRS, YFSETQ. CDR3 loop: CASSLAVPRGHQETQYF.

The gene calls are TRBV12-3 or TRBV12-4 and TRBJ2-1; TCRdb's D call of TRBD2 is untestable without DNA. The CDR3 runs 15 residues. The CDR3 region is CASSQTSGTKNEQFF.

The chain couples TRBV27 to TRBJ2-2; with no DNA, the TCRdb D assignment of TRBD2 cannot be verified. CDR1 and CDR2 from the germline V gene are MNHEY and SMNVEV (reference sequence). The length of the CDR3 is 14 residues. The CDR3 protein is CASRPSGGPGELFF.

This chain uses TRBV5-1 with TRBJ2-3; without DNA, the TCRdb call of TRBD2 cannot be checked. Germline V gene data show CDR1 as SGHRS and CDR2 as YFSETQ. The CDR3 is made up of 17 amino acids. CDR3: CASSLAKTSGTTDTQYF.

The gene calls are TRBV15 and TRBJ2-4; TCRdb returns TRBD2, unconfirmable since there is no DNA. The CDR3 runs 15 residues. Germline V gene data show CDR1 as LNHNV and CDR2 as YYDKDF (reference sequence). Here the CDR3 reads CATSRAGEAKNIQYF.

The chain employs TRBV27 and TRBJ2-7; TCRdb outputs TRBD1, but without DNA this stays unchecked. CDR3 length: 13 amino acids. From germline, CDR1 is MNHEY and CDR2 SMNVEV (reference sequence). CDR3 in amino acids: CASSLRTAREQYF.

CDR3 protein: CASSRPGLEETQYF. This chain connects TRBV7-2 to TRBJ2-5; TCRdb proposes TRBD2, but this gene call is untestable without DNA. The CDR3 length is 14 residues. Germline V gives CDR1 SGHTA, CDR2 FQGNSA.

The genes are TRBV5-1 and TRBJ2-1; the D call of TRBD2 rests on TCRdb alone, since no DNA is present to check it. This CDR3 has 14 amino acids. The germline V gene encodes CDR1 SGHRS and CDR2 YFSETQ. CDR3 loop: CASSAGLVSDEQFF.

This CDR3 is CASSYSPAGANTGELFF. V usage is TRBV6-5 and J usage is TRBJ2-2; TCRdb designates TRBD2, a call that cannot be tested without DNA. The CDR3 is 17 residues long. Per the germline V gene, CDR1 is MNHEY and CDR2 is SVGAGI.

CDR3 residues: CASSPYSGANVLTF. The chain combines TRBV6-6 with TRBJ2-6. The CDR3 runs 14 residues. CDR1 MNHNY and CDR2 SVGAGI come from the germline V gene (reference sequence).

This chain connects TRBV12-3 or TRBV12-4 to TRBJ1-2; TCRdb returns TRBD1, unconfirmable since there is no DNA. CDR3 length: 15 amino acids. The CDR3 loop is CASSLGTGPFYGYTF.

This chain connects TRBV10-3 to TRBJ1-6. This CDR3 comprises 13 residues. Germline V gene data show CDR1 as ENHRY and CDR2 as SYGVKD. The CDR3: CAVGTANNSPLHF.

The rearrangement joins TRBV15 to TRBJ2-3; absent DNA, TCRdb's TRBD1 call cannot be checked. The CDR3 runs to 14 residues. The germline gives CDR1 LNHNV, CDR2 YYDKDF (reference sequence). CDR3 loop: CATSSETSGGTQYF.

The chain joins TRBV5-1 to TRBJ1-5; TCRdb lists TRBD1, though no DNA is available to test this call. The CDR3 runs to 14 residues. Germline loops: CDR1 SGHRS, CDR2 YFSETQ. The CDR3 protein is CASSPGQTRQPQHF.

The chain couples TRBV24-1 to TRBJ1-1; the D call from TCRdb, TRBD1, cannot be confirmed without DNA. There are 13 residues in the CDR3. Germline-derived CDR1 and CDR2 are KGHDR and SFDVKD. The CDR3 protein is CATSDPGQGKAFF.

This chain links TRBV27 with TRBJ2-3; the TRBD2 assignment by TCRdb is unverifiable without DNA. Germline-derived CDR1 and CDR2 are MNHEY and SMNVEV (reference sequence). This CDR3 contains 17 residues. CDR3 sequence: CASSLSGRLAGEDTQYF.

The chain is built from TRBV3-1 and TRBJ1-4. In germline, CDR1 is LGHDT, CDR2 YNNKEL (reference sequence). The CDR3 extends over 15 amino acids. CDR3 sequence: CASSQVAGRNEKLFF.

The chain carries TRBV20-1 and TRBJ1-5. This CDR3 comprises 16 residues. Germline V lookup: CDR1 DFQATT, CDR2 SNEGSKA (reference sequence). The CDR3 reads CSARGRGWWGNQPQHF.

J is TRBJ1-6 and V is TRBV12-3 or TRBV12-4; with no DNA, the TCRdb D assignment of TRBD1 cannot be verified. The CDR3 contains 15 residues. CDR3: CASSLVGRVNSPLHF.

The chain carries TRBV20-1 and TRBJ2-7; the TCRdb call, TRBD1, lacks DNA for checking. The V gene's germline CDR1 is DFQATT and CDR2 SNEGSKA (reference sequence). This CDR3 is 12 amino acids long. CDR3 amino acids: CSATQTGEEQYF.

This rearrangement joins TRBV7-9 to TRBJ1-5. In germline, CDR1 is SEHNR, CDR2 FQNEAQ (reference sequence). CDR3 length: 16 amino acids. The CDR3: CASSSDMSYSNQPQHF. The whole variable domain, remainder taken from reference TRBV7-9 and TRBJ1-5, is DTGVSQNPRHKITKRGQNVTFRCDPISEHNRLYWYRQTLGQGPEFLTYFQNEAQLEKSRLLSDRFSAERPKGSFSTLEIQRTEQGDSAMYLCASSSDMSYSNQPQHFGDGTRLSIL.

This chain's CDR3 is CATSSTIPGLALSGANVLTF. The chain carries TRBV15 and TRBJ2-6; TCRdb indicates TRBD2, and absent DNA this call remains unverified. The CDR3 sequence is 20 residues long. Germline CDR1 and CDR2: LNHNV and YYDKDF (reference sequence).

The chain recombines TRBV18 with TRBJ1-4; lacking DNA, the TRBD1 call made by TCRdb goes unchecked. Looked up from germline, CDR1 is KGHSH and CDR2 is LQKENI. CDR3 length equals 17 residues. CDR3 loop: CASSPRQQGVSNEKLFF.

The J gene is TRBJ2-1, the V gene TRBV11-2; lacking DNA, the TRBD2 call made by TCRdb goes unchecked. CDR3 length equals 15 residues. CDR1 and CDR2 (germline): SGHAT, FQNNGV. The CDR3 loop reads CASSLQGGGRNEQFF.

The CDR3 protein is CASSLAGKSTEAFF. The chain has TRBV7-9 and TRBJ1-1. In germline, CDR1 is SEHNR, CDR2 FQNEAQ (reference sequence). This CDR3 region has 14 residues.

The CDR3 sequence: CASSFGTPGGGNEQFF. The genes are TRBV12-3 or TRBV12-4 and TRBJ2-1; TCRdb selects TRBD1, and the lack of DNA leaves this call unchecked. The CDR3 length is 16 residues.

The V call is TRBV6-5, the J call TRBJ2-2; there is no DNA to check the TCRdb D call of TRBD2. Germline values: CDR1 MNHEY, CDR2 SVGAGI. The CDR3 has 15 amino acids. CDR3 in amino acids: CASQKSGHRAGELFF.